This TCR beta chain was profiled in a study of siplizumab effects on memory and regulatory T cells. Study-wide results and caveats: The naive T cell population seemed more diverse than memory cells and seemed a major contributor to the alloresponse.

The germline gives CDR1 KGHSH, CDR2 LQKENI. This CDR3 comprises 15 residues. V was pared by 0 bases and J by 2 bases, with 3 bases of the junction left unmatched. Produced via immunoSEQ multiplex PCR; TCRdb's table is partial and in-frame only. The profile shows 100,000 to 120,000 clones, roughly 92% of them singletons. Of note for this clone: Its antigen is not known.

This receptor was identified in a human donor in good health. Sequencing used CD4+ T cells sorted from blood. The chain carries TRBV18 and TRBJ2-5; 7 nucleotides agree with TRBD2. In DNA, the CDR3 is TGTGCCAGCTCACCACCACGGGGAGGGCAAGAGACCCAGTACTTC. Translating gives CASSPPRGGQETQYF.